Presented here are 6 T cell receptor beta chains from one specimen sequenced in a study of Graves' ophthalmopathy and Graves' hyperthyroidism. RNA served as the template for amplifying TCR beta CDR3 regions. The first-round RT-PCR employed HTBI primers together with the Qiagen OneStep RT-PCR kit. A multiplex PCR was then performed as the second round. TCRdb reanalysed the multiplex PCR reads using MiXCR and keeps one entry per CDR3 protein. The table includes 500,000 to 700,000 distinct CDR3 sequences, 22% detected once. The sequencing sample was made of peripheral blood. The receptors were sampled from a woman aged 18-29 years with stable Graves' hyperthyroidism. Some clones in this sample may be carry-over from other donors' samples.

V and J are TRBV28 and TRBJ1-2; D is uncertain. The CDR3 totals 12 residues. With 5 bases removed from V and 7 bases from J, the gap between germline ends came to 11 bases. Germline loops: CDR1 MDHEN, CDR2 SYDVKM. This chain's CDR3 is CASSDPVFGYTF. CDR3 DNA sequence: TGTGCCAGCAGTGACCCTGTTTTTGGCTACACCTTC.

The chain combines TRBV11-2 with TRBJ1-6; D is uncertain. V lost 2 bases and J 10 bases, leaving 12 bases between the germline ends. The length of the CDR3 is 14 residues. Germline V gene lookup returns CDR1 SGHAT and CDR2 FQNNGV. CDR3 protein: CASSLLTFGSPLHF. CDR3 bases: TGTGCCAGCAGCTTATTGACGTTCGGGTCACCCCTCCACTTT.

This clonotype was counted many times. The J gene is TRBJ1-2, the V gene TRBV29-1; 7 bases fit TRBD1. Germline-derived CDR1 and CDR2 are SQVTM and ANQGSEA. CDR3 length equals 15 residues. J lost 2 bases, V lost 1 base, and 7 bases had no gene match. The CDR3 is CSVEGDLTGNYGYTF. The CDR3 DNA reads as TGCAGCGTTGAAGGGGACCTGACAGGGAACTATGGCTACACCTTC.

This clonotype has at least ten counts. The chain joins TRBV6-1 to TRBJ1-1; a possible D gene is TRBD1 (6 bases). This CDR3 is 13 amino acids long. The V gene lost 1 base and the J gene lost 7 bases, with 10 bases spanning the gap. Germline loops: CDR1 MNHNS, CDR2 SASEGT. The CDR3 sequence is CASSEVGGSEAFF. In DNA, the CDR3 is TGTGCCAGCAGTGAAGTAGGGGGGAGTGAAGCTTTCTTT.

There are many counts of this clonotype. The chain links TRBV6-5 to TRBJ1-1, with 7 bases lining up with TRBD1. Germline CDR1 is MNHEY and CDR2 is SVGAGI. The CDR3 length is 14 residues. The junction had 6 bases not matched to a gene; V was cut back by 2 bases and J by 6 bases. In nucleotides, the CDR3 is TGTGCCAGCAGTTACGGGACAGAGAGGGCTGAAGCTTTCTTT. Translating gives CASSYGTERAEAFF.

This clonotype was picked up many times. V and J are TRBV28 and TRBJ2-2; D call uncertain. Deletions cut 5 bases from V and 6 bases from J, with 25 bases between. Germline CDR1 and CDR2: MDHEN and SYDVKM. This CDR3 is built from 18 residues. This chain's CDR3 is CASSLYSSAGVGSGELFF. The CDR3 DNA reads as TGTGCCAGCAGTCTCTATTCCAGCGCTGGCGTCGGATCCGGGGAGCTGTTTTTT.